One and the same sample provided the 14 T cell receptor beta chains below, sequenced in a study of technical replicates of blood from several donors. Clones were sequenced by immunoSEQ multiplex PCR, and TCRdb holds only the in-frame ones, with some missing. The table has roughly 9,900 clones, about 94% seen once. Sequenced: PBMCs. Source of these receptors: a human donor in good health.

V usage is TRBV5-4 and J usage is TRBJ2-7, with a weak D call TRBD2 (6 bases). The CDR3 contains 15 residues. V was shortened by 0 bases and J by 7 bases, with 17 bases between the two germline ends. Germline CDR1 SGHNT, CDR2 YYREEE (reference sequence). CDR3 nucleotide sequence: TGTGCCAGCAGCTTGGTGGGGGGAGGTGGCGCGGAGCAGTACTTC. It is translated as CASSLVGGGGAEQYF.

The chain carries TRBV15 and TRBJ1-5; D is unclear. Germline V gives CDR1 LNHNV, CDR2 YYDKDF (reference sequence). Trimming took off 5 bases at V and 6 bases at J, with 11 bases between the two ends. This CDR3 spans 13 amino acids. DNA for the CDR3: TGTGCCACCAGCGAGGGTATCGCTCAGCCCCAGCATTTT. Amino acid sequence: CATSEGIAQPQHF.

The chain links TRBV28 to TRBJ1-1; 7 positions agree with TRBD1. The V gene end was trimmed by 7 bases and the J gene end by 5 bases; junction bases not matched to a gene: 13. Germline lookup yields CDR1 MDHEN and CDR2 SYDVKM. The CDR3 runs 15 residues. CDR3 in DNA: TGTGCCAGCACCACAAGGGGCCAGGGGGATACTGAAGCTTTCTTT. Residues: CASTTRGQGDTEAFF.

The chain employs TRBV2 and TRBJ1-5, with 12 bases aligning to TRBD1. Trimming cost V 5 bases and J 6 bases; bases outside gene matches: 5. This CDR3 region has 15 residues. Germline lookup yields CDR1 SNHLY and CDR2 FYNNEI. Here the CDR3 DNA reads TGTGCCAGCAGTCCGGGACAGGGGGCAGGTCAGCCCCAGCATTTT. It translates to CASSPGQGAGQPQHF. The full variable domain, rest sourced from reference TRBV2 and TRBJ1-5, is EPEVTQTPSHQVTQMGQEVILRCVPISNHLYFYWYRQILGQKVEFLVSFYNNEISEKSEIFDDQFSVERPDGSNFTLKIRSTKLEDSAMYFCASSPGQGAGQPQHFGDGTRLSIL.

The chain has TRBV18 and TRBJ2-5; D possibly corresponds to TRBD1 (6 bases). Germline V gene lookup returns CDR1 KGHSH and CDR2 LQKENI. This CDR3 spans 14 amino acids. Trimming left V 2 bases short and J 2 bases short, with 9 bases between. CDR3 region: CASSPGTLQETQYF. As DNA, the CDR3 is TGTGCCAGCTCACCAGGGACACTTCAAGAGACCCAGTACTTC.

The rearrangement uses TRBV6-1 and TRBJ1-2; D remains unclear. CDR1 is MNHNS, CDR2 SASEGT, per germline. The CDR3 consists of 14 residues. Trimming pared 2 bases from V and 5 bases from J, leaving 12 bases between. The CDR3: CASSEKTVGYGYTF. The CDR3, as DNA: TGTGCCAGCAGTGAAAAAACAGTAGGTTATGGCTACACCTTC.

V gene TRBV2 combines with J gene TRBJ1-4; 11 bases map to TRBD1. Trimming removed 6 bases from V and 7 bases from J; junction bases left unmatched: 1. CDR3 length: 13 residues. Germline V gene sequence: CDR1 SNHLY, CDR2 FYNNEI. The CDR3 loop is CASRDRGLEKLFF. CDR3 bases: TGTGCCAGCAGGGACAGGGGGCTTGAAAAACTGTTTTTT.

V gene TRBV5-1 combines with J gene TRBJ2-5; 10 bases match TRBD2. The germline V gene encodes CDR1 SGHRS and CDR2 YFSETQ. This CDR3 comprises 16 residues. V shed 0 bases and J 2 bases; nucleotides not matched to a gene: 4. CDR3 region: CASSLGLAGEQETQYF. The CDR3 DNA follows: TGCGCCAGCAGCTTGGGTCTAGCGGGAGAGCAAGAGACCCAGTACTTC. The full variable domain, completed using reference TRBV5-1 and TRBJ2-5, is KAGVTQTPRYLIKTRGQQVTLSCSPISGHRSVSWYQQTPGQGLQFLFEYFSETQRNKGNFPGRFSGRQFSNSRSEMNVSTLELGDSALYLCASSLGLAGEQETQYFGPGTRLLVL.

J is TRBJ1-2 and V is TRBV2, with 9 bases that match TRBD1. CDR3 length: 13 amino acids. V lost 5 bases to trimming and J lost 7 bases; unmatched junction nucleotides: 5. The germline V gene encodes CDR1 SNHLY and CDR2 FYNNEI. The CDR3 reads CASSPGQGTGYTF. The CDR3 DNA is TGTGCCAGCAGTCCCGGACAGGGGACTGGCTACACCTTC.

The chain couples TRBV7-9 to TRBJ2-2; D perhaps matches TRBD2 (7 bases). The germline V and J ends were trimmed by 8 bases and 4 bases, with 17 bases remaining between them. Germline values: CDR1 SEHNR, CDR2 FQNEAQ (reference sequence). This CDR3 has 15 amino acids. Written as DNA, the CDR3 is TGTGCCAGCTCGGACGGGGGGCTAGGCACCGGGGAGCTGTTTTTT. This codes for CASSDGGLGTGELFF.

CDR3 nucleotides: TGTGCCAGCAGCTTAGGACAGGGGGCCGGGGAGCTGTTTTTT. Its protein is CASSLGQGAGELFF. The chain is built from TRBV7-7 and TRBJ2-2, with TRBD1 matching over 9 bases. The CDR3 consists of 14 residues. J gave up 6 bases and V 1 base, and 0 bases lay outside the gene matches. Germline-derived CDR1 and CDR2 are SSHAT and FNYEAQ (reference sequence).

This sequence joins TRBV28 and TRBJ2-7; D may be TRBD1 (6 bases). CDR1 and CDR2 from the germline V gene are MDHEN and SYDVKM. V lost 8 bases, J lost 0 bases, and 8 bases lay in between. The CDR3 runs 12 residues. CDR3 DNA sequence: TGTGCCAGCGGACAGAACTCCTACGAGCAGTACTTC. Amino acids: CASGQNSYEQYF. Drawing the rest from reference TRBV28 and TRBJ2-7, the complete variable domain is DVKVTQSSRYLVKRTGEKVFLECVQDMDHENMFWYRQDPGLGLRLIYFSYDVKMKEKGDIPEGYSVSREKKERFSLILESASTNQTSMYLCASGQNSYEQYFGPGTRLTVT.

The chain links TRBV29-1 to TRBJ2-2, with 10 positions matching TRBD1. The germline gives CDR1 SQVTM, CDR2 ANQGSEA. The CDR3 consists of 15 residues. The V segment lost 4 bases and the J segment 7 bases; nucleotides outside the gene matches: 9. The CDR3 loop reads CSVGALDRGHGELFF. In DNA form, the CDR3 reads TGCAGCGTTGGGGCATTAGACAGGGGGCACGGGGAGCTGTTTTTT.

The CDR3 DNA sequence: TGTGCCAGCAGCTTAACTAGCGGGGCCCTCAATGAGCAGTTCTTC. It encodes CASSLTSGALNEQFF. The chain is built from TRBV7-2 and TRBJ2-1; 10 bases line up with TRBD2. Germline lookup yields CDR1 SGHTA and CDR2 FQGNSA. This CDR3 contains 15 residues. V lost 2 bases and J lost 6; bases outside the gene matches: 4.